This is a list of T cell receptor beta chains from one sample in a study of blood T cell repertoires in COVID-19. Here immunoSEQ multiplex PCR was the method, and the copy in TCRdb shows in-frame clones only, minus some. Counted here are around 72,000 clones, roughly 80% occurring once; the ten biggest clones make up around a sixth. The sample was peripheral blood. Every receptor here comes from an elderly woman with acute or convalescent COVID-19. CDR3s include the opening cysteine and the closing phenylalanine or tryptophan. Each record gives: CDR3 length, clone size, D gene, V gene, J gene, CDR3 DNA, CDR3 protein. D genes are given only for firm matches. Clone size, where shown, is once, few, many, or a class for clones that have expanded.

cdr3_length: 15
clone_size: .
d_call: TRBD1
v_call: TRBV19
j_call: TRBJ2-7
cdr3_nt: TGTGCCAGTAGTATCGGACAGGGACCCTACTACGAGCAGTACTTC
cdr3_aa: CASSIGQGPYYEQYF

cdr3_length: 13
clone_size: .
d_call: .
v_call: TRBV3-1/TRBV3-2
j_call: TRBJ1-2
cdr3_nt: TGTGCCAGCAGCCTCGGACAGAACTATGGCTACACCTTC
cdr3_aa: CASSLGQNYGYTF

cdr3_length: 13
clone_size: .
d_call: .
v_call: TRBV12-3/TRBV12-4
j_call: TRBJ1-5
cdr3_nt: TGTGCCAGCAGGGAGGGGCCCAGTCAGCCCCAGCATTTT
cdr3_aa: CASREGPSQPQHF

cdr3_length: 15
clone_size: .
d_call: TRBD1
v_call: TRBV14
j_call: TRBJ2-1
cdr3_nt: TGTGCCAGCAGCCCCTCCGGACAGGGGCCGTTTGAGCAGTTCTTC
cdr3_aa: CASSPSGQGPFEQFF

cdr3_length: 13
clone_size: .
d_call: .
v_call: TRBV6-5
j_call: TRBJ1-5
cdr3_nt: TGTGCCAGCAGTTCACAGGTTCGTCAGCCCCAGCATTTT
cdr3_aa: CASSSQVRQPQHF

cdr3_length: 14
clone_size: .
d_call: .
v_call: TRBV3-1/TRBV3-2
j_call: TRBJ2-2
cdr3_nt: TGTGCCAGCAGCCAAGGGTCCGGGGTCGGGGAGCTGTTTTTT
cdr3_aa: CASSQGSGVGELFF

cdr3_length: 13
clone_size: .
d_call: TRBD1
v_call: TRBV5-6
j_call: TRBJ1-2
cdr3_nt: TGTGCCAGCATCAAGGACAGGGTCTATGGCTACACCTTC
cdr3_aa: CASIKDRVYGYTF

cdr3_length: 15
clone_size: once
d_call: .
v_call: TRBV10-3
j_call: TRBJ1-4
cdr3_nt: TGTGCCATCAGGGGGGATGGGGGGTCTAATGAAAAACTGTTTTTT
cdr3_aa: CAIRGDGGSNEKLFF

cdr3_length: 13
clone_size: .
d_call: TRBD1
v_call: TRBV29-1
j_call: TRBJ1-2
cdr3_nt: TGCAGCGTGGGGGACAGGGGTGCACAGGGCTACACCTTC
cdr3_aa: CSVGDRGAQGYTF

cdr3_length: 15
clone_size: .
d_call: TRBD1
v_call: TRBV6-2/TRBV6-3
j_call: TRBJ1-4
cdr3_nt: TGTGCCAGCAGTTACCCACAGGGGTTTAGAGAAAAACTGTTTTTT
cdr3_aa: CASSYPQGFREKLFF

cdr3_length: 16
clone_size: .
d_call: .
v_call: TRBV5-1
j_call: TRBJ2-6
cdr3_nt: TGCGCCAGCACCGGGTCGCCTATCGCTGGGGCCAACGTCCTGACTTTC
cdr3_aa: CASTGSPIAGANVLTF

cdr3_length: 18
clone_size: .
d_call: TRBD1
v_call: TRBV7-2
j_call: TRBJ2-4
cdr3_nt: TGTGCCAGCAGCCCCCTCTTCAAGACAGGGGGGTTCGCAAACATTCAGTACTTC
cdr3_aa: CASSPLFKTGGFANIQYF

cdr3_length: 17
clone_size: .
d_call: TRBD1
v_call: TRBV19
j_call: TRBJ1-3
cdr3_nt: TGTGCCAGTAGTACCCCAACAGGGGGCTTCTCTGGAAACACCATATATTTT
cdr3_aa: CASSTPTGGFSGNTIYF

cdr3_length: 12
clone_size: once
d_call: TRBD1
v_call: TRBV18
j_call: TRBJ1-2
cdr3_nt: TGTGCCAGCTCACCAACAGGGGCTGGCTACACCTTC
cdr3_aa: CASSPTGAGYTF

cdr3_length: 14
clone_size: .
d_call: .
v_call: TRBV5-4
j_call: TRBJ2-1
cdr3_nt: TGTGCCAGCAGCTTGGCCGGAGGACTCCAGGAGCAGTTCTTC
cdr3_aa: CASSLAGGLQEQFF

cdr3_length: 14
clone_size: few
d_call: .
v_call: TRBV5-4
j_call: TRBJ2-1
cdr3_nt: TGTGCCAGCAGCCCTGGGGGCAGGGGAACTGAGCAGTTCTTC
cdr3_aa: CASSPGGRGTEQFF

cdr3_length: 14
clone_size: .
d_call: .
v_call: TRBV7-3
j_call: TRBJ1-1
cdr3_nt: TGTGCCAGCAGCCCGACAGCTAGGAACACTGAAGCTTTCTTT
cdr3_aa: CASSPTARNTEAFF

cdr3_length: 14
clone_size: .
d_call: .
v_call: TRBV14
j_call: TRBJ1-2
cdr3_nt: TGTGCCAGCAGCCCAGCGACTCTTAGATATGGCTACACCTTC
cdr3_aa: CASSPATLRYGYTF

cdr3_length: 17
clone_size: .
d_call: TRBD2
v_call: TRBV3-1/TRBV3-2
j_call: TRBJ2-1
cdr3_nt: TGTGCCAGCAGCCAAGAGGGGGGAGTAGCGGGAAGGCATGAGCAGTTCTTC
cdr3_aa: CASSQEGGVAGRHEQFF

cdr3_length: 14
clone_size: .
d_call: .
v_call: TRBV27
j_call: TRBJ2-7
cdr3_nt: TGTGCCAGCAGTGTGATCCAGTCCTCCTACGAGCAGTACTTC
cdr3_aa: CASSVIQSSYEQYF

cdr3_length: 18
clone_size: .
d_call: TRBD2
v_call: TRBV9
j_call: TRBJ2-4
cdr3_nt: TGTGCCAGCAGCGTGGTACTAGCGGGGACCGGGGCCAAAAACATTCAGTACTTC
cdr3_aa: CASSVVLAGTGAKNIQYF

cdr3_length: 13
clone_size: .
d_call: .
v_call: TRBV30
j_call: TRBJ1-5
cdr3_nt: TGTGCCTGGAGTGTCGCGAGCAATCAGCCCCAGCATTTT
cdr3_aa: CAWSVASNQPQHF

cdr3_length: 17
clone_size: .
d_call: TRBD2
v_call: TRBV24-1
j_call: TRBJ2-2
cdr3_nt: TGTGCCACCAGTGACCCAGGACTAGCGGGGGACACCGGGGAGCTGTTTTTT
cdr3_aa: CATSDPGLAGDTGELFF

cdr3_length: 13
clone_size: .
d_call: TRBD2
v_call: TRBV4-1
j_call: TRBJ2-1
cdr3_nt: TGCGCCACCGTGGGACTAGCGGGGGATGAGCAGTTCTTC
cdr3_aa: CATVGLAGDEQFF

cdr3_length: 15
clone_size: .
d_call: TRBD1
v_call: TRBV28
j_call: TRBJ2-3
cdr3_nt: TGTGCCAGCAGAACCCGACAGGGGGTTACAGATACGCAGTATTTT
cdr3_aa: CASRTRQGVTDTQYF

cdr3_length: 18
clone_size: .
d_call: TRBD2
v_call: TRBV10-3
j_call: TRBJ2-7
cdr3_nt: TGTGCCATCAGCGGCGGGGCTAGCGGGAGGGTCGTAACCTACGAGCAGTACTTC
cdr3_aa: CAISGGASGRVVTYEQYF

cdr3_length: 16
clone_size: once
d_call: TRBD2
v_call: TRBV9
j_call: TRBJ2-1
cdr3_nt: TGTGCCAGCAGCGTTCCCCTAGCGGGAGCTGCGAATGAGCAGTTCTTC
cdr3_aa: CASSVPLAGAANEQFF

cdr3_length: 12
clone_size: .
d_call: TRBD1
v_call: TRBV2
j_call: TRBJ2-5
cdr3_nt: TGTGCCGGGGGACAGGGCGGAGAGACCCAGTACTTC
cdr3_aa: CAGGQGGETQYF

cdr3_length: 16
clone_size: .
d_call: TRBD2
v_call: TRBV27
j_call: TRBJ2-2
cdr3_nt: TGTGCCAGCAAAGTCCTAGCGGGAGTGGGGACCGGGGAGCTGTTTTTT
cdr3_aa: CASKVLAGVGTGELFF

cdr3_length: 15
clone_size: .
d_call: TRBD1
v_call: TRBV9
j_call: TRBJ2-7
cdr3_nt: TGTGCCAGCAGCGTACAGGGGGAGCCTACCTACGAGCAGTACTTC
cdr3_aa: CASSVQGEPTYEQYF

cdr3_length: 17
clone_size: .
d_call: .
v_call: TRBV18
j_call: TRBJ2-4
cdr3_nt: TGTGCCAGCTCACCAATCATCTCAGGGTCGGGGGAAAACATTCAGTACTTC
cdr3_aa: CASSPIISGSGENIQYF

cdr3_length: 14
clone_size: .
d_call: .
v_call: TRBV15
j_call: TRBJ1-6
cdr3_nt: TGTGCCACCAGCAGGTATACAGGGAATTCACCCCTCCACTTT
cdr3_aa: CATSRYTGNSPLHF

cdr3_length: 14
clone_size: few
d_call: .
v_call: TRBV18
j_call: TRBJ2-7
cdr3_nt: TGTGCCAGCTCACCTACGGGAGCGGCCTACGAGCAGTACTTC
cdr3_aa: CASSPTGAAYEQYF

cdr3_length: 16
clone_size: few
d_call: TRBD1
v_call: TRBV5-4
j_call: TRBJ1-2
cdr3_nt: TGTGCCAGCAGCCCACCAATTGACAGGGCCTACTATGGCTACACCTTC
cdr3_aa: CASSPPIDRAYYGYTF

cdr3_length: 14
clone_size: few
d_call: TRBD2
v_call: TRBV27
j_call: TRBJ2-7
cdr3_nt: TGTGCCAGCTCAGGGACTAGCGGAACCTACGAGCAGTACTTC
cdr3_aa: CASSGTSGTYEQYF

cdr3_length: 15
clone_size: .
d_call: .
v_call: TRBV3-1/TRBV3-2
j_call: TRBJ2-1
cdr3_nt: TGTGCCAGCAGCCCCCTGGCAGGGGGGTCTAATGAGCAGTTCTTC
cdr3_aa: CASSPLAGGSNEQFF

cdr3_length: 12
clone_size: .
d_call: .
v_call: TRBV5-4
j_call: TRBJ1-1
cdr3_nt: TGTGCCAGCAGCTTGCCCAGTAACGAAGCTTTCTTT
cdr3_aa: CASSLPSNEAFF

cdr3_length: 16
clone_size: .
d_call: TRBD2
v_call: TRBV15
j_call: TRBJ2-3
cdr3_nt: TGTGCCACCAGCAGAGATGGGGTAGCGGGAACAGATACGCAGTATTTT
cdr3_aa: CATSRDGVAGTDTQYF

cdr3_length: 12
clone_size: .
d_call: .
v_call: TRBV3-1/TRBV3-2
j_call: TRBJ1-1
cdr3_nt: TGTGCCAGCAGCCAGCCAGGGCTGGTCGCTTTCTTT
cdr3_aa: CASSQPGLVAFF

cdr3_length: 12
clone_size: few
d_call: .
v_call: TRBV6-1
j_call: TRBJ2-5
cdr3_nt: TGTGCCAGCAGTGAAATGTCGGAGACCCAGTACTTC
cdr3_aa: CASSEMSETQYF

cdr3_length: 10
clone_size: .
d_call: .
v_call: TRBV10-2
j_call: TRBJ2-1
cdr3_nt: TGCGCCAGCAGAAGCGGTGAGCAGTTCTTC
cdr3_aa: CASRSGEQFF

cdr3_length: 14
clone_size: .
d_call: .
v_call: TRBV7-2
j_call: TRBJ2-1
cdr3_nt: TGTGCCAGCAGCCACCCCCAGGGAAAGTATGAGCAGTTCTTC
cdr3_aa: CASSHPQGKYEQFF

cdr3_length: 14
clone_size: .
d_call: .
v_call: TRBV6-1
j_call: TRBJ1-1
cdr3_nt: TGTGCCAGCAGTGAAGAAAGGGGTATCACTGAAGCTTTCTTT
cdr3_aa: CASSEERGITEAFF

cdr3_length: 21
clone_size: .
d_call: TRBD1
v_call: TRBV3-1/TRBV3-2
j_call: TRBJ2-6
cdr3_nt: TGTGCCAGCAGCCCCACCCCGAGGGGGCCCCCTTCGATCTCTGGGGCCAACGTCCTGACTTTC
cdr3_aa: CASSPTPRGPPSISGANVLTF

cdr3_length: 13
clone_size: .
d_call: .
v_call: TRBV5-1
j_call: TRBJ1-2
cdr3_nt: TGCGCCAGCAGCCCCAACGTACTAGAAGGCTACACCTTC
cdr3_aa: CASSPNVLEGYTF

cdr3_length: 15
clone_size: .
d_call: TRBD1
v_call: TRBV5-1
j_call: TRBJ2-1
cdr3_nt: TGCGCCAGCAGCACCGGGACAGGGCGACACAATGAGCAGTTCTTC
cdr3_aa: CASSTGTGRHNEQFF

cdr3_length: 13
clone_size: .
d_call: .
v_call: TRBV3-1/TRBV3-2
j_call: TRBJ1-1
cdr3_nt: TGTGCCAGCAGCCAAGATCTGCGAGCTGAAGCTTTCTTT
cdr3_aa: CASSQDLRAEAFF

cdr3_length: 16
clone_size: .
d_call: TRBD2
v_call: TRBV24-1
j_call: TRBJ2-2
cdr3_nt: TGTGCCACCAGTCCTGGACTAGCGGGATACACCGGGGAGCTGTTTTTT
cdr3_aa: CATSPGLAGYTGELFF

cdr3_length: 12
clone_size: .
d_call: .
v_call: TRBV7-9
j_call: TRBJ2-1
cdr3_nt: TGTGCCAGCAGCCCCACGGACAATGAGCAGTTCTTC
cdr3_aa: CASSPTDNEQFF

cdr3_length: 16
clone_size: .
d_call: TRBD1
v_call: TRBV18
j_call: TRBJ1-6
cdr3_nt: TGTGCCAGCTCACCTGGGACAGTCTCCTATAATTCACCCCTCCACTTT
cdr3_aa: CASSPGTVSYNSPLHF

cdr3_length: 12
clone_size: .
d_call: TRBD1
v_call: TRBV5-1
j_call: TRBJ2-4
cdr3_nt: TGCGCCAGCAGCTCCACAGGGGACATTCAGTACTTC
cdr3_aa: CASSSTGDIQYF